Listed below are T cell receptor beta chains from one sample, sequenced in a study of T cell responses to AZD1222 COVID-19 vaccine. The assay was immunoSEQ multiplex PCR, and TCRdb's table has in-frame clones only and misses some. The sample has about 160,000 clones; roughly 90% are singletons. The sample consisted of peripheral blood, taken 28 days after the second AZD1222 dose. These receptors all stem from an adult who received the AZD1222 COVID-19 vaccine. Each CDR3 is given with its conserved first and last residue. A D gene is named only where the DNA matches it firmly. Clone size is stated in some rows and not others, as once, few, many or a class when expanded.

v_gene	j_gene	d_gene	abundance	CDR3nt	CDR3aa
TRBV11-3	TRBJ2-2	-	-	TGTGCCAGCAGCCCGGCGGGACTCACAACCGGGGAGCTGTTTTTT	CASSPAGLTTGELFF
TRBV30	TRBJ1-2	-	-	TGTGCCTGGAGTCCGAGGGGTTCACGCGGCTACACCTTC	CAWSPRGSRGYTF
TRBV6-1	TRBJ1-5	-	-	TGTGCCAGCAGTGAAGTCGCAAGCCTCGGGCGGGATTACAATCAGCCCCAGCATTTT	CASSEVASLGRDYNQPQHF
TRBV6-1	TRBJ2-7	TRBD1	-	TGTGCCAGCAGTGATGTCGGGACAGGTGCCTACGAGCAGTACTTC	CASSDVGTGAYEQYF
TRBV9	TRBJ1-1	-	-	TGTGCCAGCAGCCCTGGACCTCTAGGGAACACTGAAGCTTTCTTT	CASSPGPLGNTEAFF
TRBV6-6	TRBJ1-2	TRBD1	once	TGTGCCAGCACCTCCTCCAGGGGGGCTCTTGGCTACACCTTC	CASTSSRGALGYTF
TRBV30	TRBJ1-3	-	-	TGTGCCTGGAGTGTACTAGGCGGCCCGCCTGGAAACACCATATATTTT	CAWSVLGGPPGNTIYF
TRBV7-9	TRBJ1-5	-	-	TGTGCCAGCGCGGGGCCGGGCAATCAGCCCCAGCATTTT	CASAGPGNQPQHF
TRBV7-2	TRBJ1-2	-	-	TGTGCCAGCAGCCCCCGTTTGGCAGGGCGCTATGGCTACACCTTC	CASSPRLAGRYGYTF
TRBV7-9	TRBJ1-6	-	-	TGTGCCAGCAGCTCTCTGGGGCCGGCAAATTCACCCCTCCACTTT	CASSSLGPANSPLHF
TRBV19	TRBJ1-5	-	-	TGTGCCAGTAGTGATAGCAATCAGCCCCAGCATTTT	CASSDSNQPQHF
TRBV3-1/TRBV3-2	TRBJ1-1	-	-	TGTGCCAGCAGCCGTGAGGGTTCCACTGAAGCTTTCTTT	CASSREGSTEAFF
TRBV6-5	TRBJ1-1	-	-	TGTGCCAGCAGTCCACAGGGCACTGAAGCTTTCTTT	CASSPQGTEAFF
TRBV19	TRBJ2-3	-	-	TGTGCCAGTAATCCCAGGGGGGGCCCAGATACGCAGTATTTT	CASNPRGGPDTQYF
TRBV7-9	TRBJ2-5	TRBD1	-	TGTGCCAGCAGCCCCTCAGGGGGCTGGGAGACCCAGTACTTC	CASSPSGGWETQYF
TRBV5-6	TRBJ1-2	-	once	TGTGCCAGCAACTCTCCCGTGGATAGGGATGCTCCTAACTATGGCTACACCTTC	CASNSPVDRDAPNYGYTF
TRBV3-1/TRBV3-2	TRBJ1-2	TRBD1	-	TGTGCCAGCAGCCTATATGGGACAGGTGGCAGCTATGGCTACACCTTC	CASSLYGTGGSYGYTF
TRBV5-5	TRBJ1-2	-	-	TGTGCCAGCAGCCAATTGTCATCTAACTATGGCTACACCTTC	CASSQLSSNYGYTF
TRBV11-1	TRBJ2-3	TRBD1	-	TGTGCCAGCAACAAAAGGGCAGGGGGCGTAGATACGCAGTATTTT	CASNKRAGGVDTQYF
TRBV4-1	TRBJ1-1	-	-	TGCGCCAGCAGCCAAGGGACACCGATGAACACTGAAGCTTTCTTT	CASSQGTPMNTEAFF
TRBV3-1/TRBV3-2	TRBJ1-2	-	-	TGTGCCAGCATGGGAGGACTTAACTATGGCTACACCTTC	CASMGGLNYGYTF
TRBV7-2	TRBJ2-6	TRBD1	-	TGTGCCAGCAGCCCGCCACGGGGGACAGGGGTCTCTGGGGCCAACGTCCTGACTTTC	CASSPPRGTGVSGANVLTF
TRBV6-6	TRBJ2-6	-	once	TGTGCCAGCAGTAGGGACGGATCCAACGTCCTGACTTTC	CASSRDGSNVLTF
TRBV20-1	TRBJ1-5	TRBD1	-	TGCAGTGCTAGTTCAACAGGGGGAGTCAATCAGCCCCAGCATTTT	CSASSTGGVNQPQHF
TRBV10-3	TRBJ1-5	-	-	TGTGCCACACGTGGGGGCAATCAGCCCCAGCATTTT	CATRGGNQPQHF
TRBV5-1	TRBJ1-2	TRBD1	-	TGCGCCAGCAGCTTGGCGGGACAGGGAGGAGAGGGCTACACCTTC	CASSLAGQGGEGYTF
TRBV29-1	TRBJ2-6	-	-	TGCACCATAAGCTCTGGGGCCAACGTCCTGACTTTC	CTISSGANVLTF
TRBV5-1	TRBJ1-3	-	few	TGCGCCAGCAGTATTAACTCTGGAAACACCATATATTTT	CASSINSGNTIYF
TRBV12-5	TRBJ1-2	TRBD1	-	TGTGCTAGTGGTTCGCGGACAGGGGAAAACTATGGCTACACCTTC	CASGSRTGENYGYTF
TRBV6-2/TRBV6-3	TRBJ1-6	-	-	TGTGCCAGCGGCCCTCATTCACCCCTCCACTTT	CASGPHSPLHF
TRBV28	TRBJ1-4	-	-	TGTGCCAGCAGTTTCCCGGGAAGCGGGGCTAATGAAAAACTGTTTTTT	CASSFPGSGANEKLFF
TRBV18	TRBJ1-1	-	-	TGTGCCAGCTCACCTACCGACGGGAACACTGAAGCTTTCTTT	CASSPTDGNTEAFF
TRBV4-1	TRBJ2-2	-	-	TGCGCCAGCAGCCGCACCCCCGGACGGAACACCGGGGAGCTGTTTTTT	CASSRTPGRNTGELFF
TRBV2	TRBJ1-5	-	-	TGTGCCAGCAGGGGGGGGTCCCAGCATTTT	CASRGGSQHF
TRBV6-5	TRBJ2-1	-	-	TGTGCCAGCAGTTACTCGAGTGGCGGGGGCGAGCAGTTCTTC	CASSYSSGGGEQFF
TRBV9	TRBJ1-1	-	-	TGTGCCAGCAGCCGACAGGAGCTTGGAGCTTTCTTT	CASSRQELGAFF
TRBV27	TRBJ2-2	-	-	TGTGCCAGCAGTCCTAACACCGGGGAGCTGTTTTTT	CASSPNTGELFF
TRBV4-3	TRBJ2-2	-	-	TGCGCCAGCAGCCAAGAAATAAGAAGGCCTACCGGGGAGCTGTTTTTT	CASSQEIRRPTGELFF